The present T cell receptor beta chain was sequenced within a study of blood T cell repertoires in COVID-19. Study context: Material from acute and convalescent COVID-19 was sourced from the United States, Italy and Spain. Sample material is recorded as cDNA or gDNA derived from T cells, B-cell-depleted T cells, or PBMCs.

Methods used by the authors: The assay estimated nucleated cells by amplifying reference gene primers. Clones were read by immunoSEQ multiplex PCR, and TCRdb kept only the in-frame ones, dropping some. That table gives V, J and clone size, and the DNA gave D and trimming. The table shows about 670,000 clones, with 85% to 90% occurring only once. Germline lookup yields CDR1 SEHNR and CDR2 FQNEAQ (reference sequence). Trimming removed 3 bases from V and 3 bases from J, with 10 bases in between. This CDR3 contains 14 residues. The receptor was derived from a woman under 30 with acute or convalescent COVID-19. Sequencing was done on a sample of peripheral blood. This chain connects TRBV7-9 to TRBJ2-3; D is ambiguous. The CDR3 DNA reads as TGTGCCAGCAGCTTTTGGGCCGATACAGATACGCAGTATTTT. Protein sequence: CASSFWADTDTQYF.